The rows below give T cell receptor beta chains drawn from one sample of a study of shared clonotypes between healthy human individuals. The assay was immunoSEQ multiplex PCR, and TCRdb's table has in-frame clones only and misses some. Of about 2.4 million clones detected, 93% appear once; the ten largest clones hold 0.36%. The material sequenced was naive CD4+ T cells from PBMCs. Every receptor here comes from a man aged 18 to 30 in good health. Some clones in this sample may be carry-over from other donors' samples. The CDR3 runs from the conserved cysteine through the conserved F or W. Each record gives: V gene, J gene, clone size, D gene, CDR3 DNA, CDR3 protein. D genes are given only for firm matches. Some rows have no size entry. The others give once, few or many, or a class for an expanded clone.

TRBV27	TRBJ2-3	once	TRBD2	TGTGCCAGCAGTTTATGGGGGACTAGCGGCAGCACAGATACGCAGTATTTT	CASSLWGTSGSTDTQYF
TRBV5-4	TRBJ2-3	NA	NA	TGTGCCAGCAGCTTGTGGGGGGCAGATACGCAGTATTTT	CASSLWGADTQYF
TRBV2	TRBJ1-2	NA	TRBD1	TGTGCCAGCAATAGCAGGGGGGATGGCTACACCTTC	CASNSRGDGYTF
TRBV19	TRBJ1-1	NA	NA	TGTGCCAGTAGTTGGAGCAGGAGCCCTTTCTTT	CASSWSRSPFF
TRBV28	TRBJ2-1	NA	TRBD1	TGTGCCAGCAGTCCGACAGGGGTTCCGCCCTACAATGAGCAGTTCTTC	CASSPTGVPPYNEQFF
TRBV29-1	TRBJ2-3	NA	TRBD2	TGCAGCGTTGAGGTAGCGGGAACAGATACGCAGTATTTT	CSVEVAGTDTQYF
TRBV5-1	TRBJ2-3	NA	NA	TGCGCCAGCAGCTTGGGTACGATGGGGGCCACAGATACGCAGTATTTT	CASSLGTMGATDTQYF
TRBV6-4	TRBJ2-1	NA	NA	TGTGCCAGCAGTGAGACTAGACTCCACTACAATGAGCAGTTCTTC	CASSETRLHYNEQFF
TRBV9	TRBJ2-5	NA	NA	TGTGCCAGCAGCGTAGGGACGGGAGAGGGAGAGACCCAGTACTTC	CASSVGTGEGETQYF
TRBV5-6	TRBJ2-2	NA	TRBD2	TGTGCCAGCAGTAGTGTCCCTAGCGGGAACACCGGGGAGCTGTTTTTT	CASSSVPSGNTGELFF
TRBV2	TRBJ2-7	NA	TRBD2	TGTGCCAGCAGTGGGCTAGCGGGATTGTACGAGCAGTACTTC	CASSGLAGLYEQYF
TRBV28	TRBJ2-5	NA	TRBD1	TGTGCCAGCAGCGACGGGACAGCCCTAGAGACCCAGTACTTC	CASSDGTALETQYF
TRBV30	TRBJ2-5	NA	TRBD2	TGTGCCTGGAAGGGACTAGCGGTCCAAGAGACCCAGTACTTC	CAWKGLAVQETQYF
TRBV5-1	TRBJ2-1	NA	TRBD2	TGCGCCAGCAGCTGGGGACTAGAGTGGCGCAATGAGCAGTTCTTC	CASSWGLEWRNEQFF
TRBV7-2	TRBJ2-5	NA	NA	TGTGCCAGCACCCCCAGACGGGGAGAGGAGACCCAGTACTTC	CASTPRRGEETQYF
TRBV28	TRBJ1-3	NA	TRBD1	TGTGCCAGCAGCGATACAGGGGGCGACGGAAACACCATATATTTT	CASSDTGGDGNTIYF
TRBV30	TRBJ2-5	NA	NA	TGTGCCTGGAGGGCAGGGCGATACCAAGAGACCCAGTACTTC	CAWRAGRYQETQYF
TRBV18	TRBJ2-3	NA	NA	TGTGCCAGCTCACCACTGCCACAGGGAGCTGGGACAGATACGCAGTATTTT	CASSPLPQGAGTDTQYF
TRBV6-4	TRBJ2-1	NA	TRBD2	TGTGCCAGCAGCTTACTAGCGGGGGCGACGAATGAGCAGTTCTTC	CASSLLAGATNEQFF
TRBV28	TRBJ2-3	NA	TRBD2	TGTGCCAGCACCGGTAGTCCATCGAGCGGGAGTGTGCCAGATACGCAGTATTTT	CASTGSPSSGSVPDTQYF
TRBV11-3	TRBJ2-1	NA	NA	TGTGCCAGCAGCGCAGAGGGTGAGCAGTTCTTC	CASSAEGEQFF
TRBV6-1	TRBJ2-3	NA	NA	TGTGCCAGCAGTACGACGGGACGGAAGGAACTCGGGCAGTATTTT	CASSTTGRKELGQYF
TRBV9	TRBJ2-3	NA	NA	TGTGCCAGCAGCGTATCCGCCCGAGGGAGCACAGATACGCAGTATTTT	CASSVSARGSTDTQYF
TRBV27	TRBJ2-1	once	TRBD1	TGTGCCAGCAGTTTACGACAGGGGAGTCGTGAGCAGTTCTTC	CASSLRQGSREQFF
TRBV30	TRBJ2-1	once	TRBD2	TGTGCCGGTCGGGTAGCGGGAGTCCCAATCGTGCAGTTCTTC	CAGRVAGVPIVQFF
TRBV7-2	TRBJ1-1	NA	NA	TGTGCCAGCAGCTTAGGGGGAGACACTGAAGCTTTCTTT	CASSLGGDTEAFF
TRBV7-9	TRBJ1-1	NA	NA	TGTGCCAGCAGCTTAGAGGCAGGGTGGACCATTGAAGCTTTCTTT	CASSLEAGWTIEAFF
TRBV19	TRBJ1-1	NA	TRBD1	TGTGCCAGTAGAGGAAGGACAGGGACTGAAGCTTTCTTT	CASRGRTGTEAFF
TRBV15	TRBJ2-1	NA	NA	TGTGCCACCAGCAGAGATATGGGAGGGGGCACCCGGAATGAGCAGTTCTTC	CATSRDMGGGTRNEQFF
TRBV9	TRBJ2-2	NA	NA	TGTGCCAGCAGCGTAGATGGCGGGACGGGCACCGGGGAGCTGTTTTTT	CASSVDGGTGTGELFF
TRBV7-6	TRBJ2-1	once	NA	TGTGCCAGCAGCCCACATAACAATGAGCAGTTCTTC	CASSPHNNEQFF
TRBV19	TRBJ2-7	once	TRBD1	TGTGCCAGTAGTGAACAGGGGGCGGCCTCCTACGAGCAGTACTTC	CASSEQGAASYEQYF
TRBV7-9	TRBJ1-2	NA	NA	TGTGCCAGCAGCTTAATGCGGTCTTCTAACTATGGCTACACCTTC	CASSLMRSSNYGYTF
TRBV7-8	TRBJ2-6	NA	NA	TGTGCCAGCAGCCCCGAACCCGGGGCCAACGTCCTGACTTTC	CASSPEPGANVLTF
TRBV2	TRBJ2-7	NA	TRBD1	TGTGCCAGCGGCAATGGACAGGGTATGTACGAGCAGTACTTC	CASGNGQGMYEQYF
TRBV19	TRBJ1-1	NA	NA	TGTGCCAGTAGTAAGGACAGCCCAAGGGGAGCTTTCTTT	CASSKDSPRGAFF
TRBV7-3	TRBJ2-5	NA	NA	TGTGCCAGCAGCTTAACGGGGGGCGCCGGCGAGACCCAGTACTTC	CASSLTGGAGETQYF
TRBV29-1	TRBJ2-1	NA	NA	TGCAGCAGAAGGGGGGGACGATACAATGAGCAGTTCTTC	CSRRGGRYNEQFF
TRBV6-6	TRBJ2-5	NA	NA	TGTGCCAGCAGAACTATAGCGCCAATGACCCAGTACTTC	CASRTIAPMTQYF
TRBV6-1	TRBJ2-7	NA	NA	TGTGCCACCCCCAAACCGGGACATCGGATGCACGAGCAGTACTTC	CATPKPGHRMHEQYF
TRBV28	TRBJ2-3	NA	TRBD2	TGTGCCAGCAGTCCCGGACTGTCGACTAGCGGGAGGCCAGATACGCAGTATTTT	CASSPGLSTSGRPDTQYF